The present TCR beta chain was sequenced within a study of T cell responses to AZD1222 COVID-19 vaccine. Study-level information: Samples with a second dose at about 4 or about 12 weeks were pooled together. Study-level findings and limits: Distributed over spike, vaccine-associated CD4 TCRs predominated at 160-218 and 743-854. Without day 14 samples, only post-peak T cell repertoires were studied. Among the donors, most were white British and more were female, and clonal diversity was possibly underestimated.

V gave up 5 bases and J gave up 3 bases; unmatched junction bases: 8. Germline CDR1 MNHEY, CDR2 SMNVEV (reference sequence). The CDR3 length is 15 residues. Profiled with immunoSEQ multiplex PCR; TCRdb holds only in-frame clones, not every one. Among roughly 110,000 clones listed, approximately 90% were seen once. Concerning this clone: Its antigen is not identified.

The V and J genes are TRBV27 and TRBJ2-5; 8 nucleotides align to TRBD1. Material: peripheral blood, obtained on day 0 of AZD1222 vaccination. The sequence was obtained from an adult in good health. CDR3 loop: CASSPRQGWEETQYF. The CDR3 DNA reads TGTGCCAGCAGTCCCCGACAGGGGTGGGAAGAGACCCAGTACTTC.